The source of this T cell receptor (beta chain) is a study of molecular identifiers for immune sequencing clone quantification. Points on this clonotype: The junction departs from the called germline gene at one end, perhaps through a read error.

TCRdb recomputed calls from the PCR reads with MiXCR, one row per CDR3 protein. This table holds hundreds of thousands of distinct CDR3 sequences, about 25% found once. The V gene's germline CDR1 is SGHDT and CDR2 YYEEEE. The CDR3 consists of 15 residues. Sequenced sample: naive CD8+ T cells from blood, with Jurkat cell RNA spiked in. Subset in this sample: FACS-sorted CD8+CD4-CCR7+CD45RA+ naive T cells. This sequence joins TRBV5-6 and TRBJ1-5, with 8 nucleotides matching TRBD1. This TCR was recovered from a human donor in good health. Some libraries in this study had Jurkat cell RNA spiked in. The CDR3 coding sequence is TGTGCCGGCAGCTTGGCCGGGACAGGAAATCAGCCCCAGCATTTT. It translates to CAGSLAGTGNQPQHF.